This TCR beta chain came from a study of beta chain features in type 1 diabetes. This CDR3 is 13 amino acids long. Trimming cost V 4 bases and J 5 bases, with 12 bases left between them. CDR1 and CDR2 (germline): SGHNT, YYREEE (reference sequence). The investigators reverse transcribed all of the isolated RNA, so they sequenced expressed TCRB transcripts. Libraries were prepared by immunoSEQ multiplex PCR; TCRdb keeps only in-frame clonotypes and omits some of them. The sample has 200,000 to 300,000 clones; 14% are singletons. Only a few counts were recorded for this clone. The sequence came from a middle-aged woman in good health. Source material: naive CD4+ T cells from blood. The chain combines TRBV5-4 with TRBJ2-5; weak D call: TRBD1 (5 bases). The CDR3 sequence is CASSLDTVETQYF. The CDR3 DNA follows: TGTGCCAGCAGCCTGGACACCGTGGAGACCCAGTACTTC.